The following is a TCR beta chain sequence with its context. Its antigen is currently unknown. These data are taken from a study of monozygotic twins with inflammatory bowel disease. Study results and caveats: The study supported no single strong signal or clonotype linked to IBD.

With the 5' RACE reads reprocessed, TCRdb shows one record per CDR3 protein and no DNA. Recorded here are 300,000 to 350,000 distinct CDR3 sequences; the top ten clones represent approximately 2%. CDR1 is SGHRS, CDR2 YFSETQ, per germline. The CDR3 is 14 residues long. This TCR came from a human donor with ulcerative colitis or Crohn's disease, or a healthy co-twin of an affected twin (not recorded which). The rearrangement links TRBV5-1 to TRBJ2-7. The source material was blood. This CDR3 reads CASSLDHPQYEQYF. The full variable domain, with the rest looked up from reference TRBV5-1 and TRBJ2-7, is KAGVTQTPRYLIKTRGQQVTLSCSPISGHRSVSWYQQTPGQGLQFLFEYFSETQRNKGNFPGRFSGRQFSNSRSEMNVSTLELGDSALYLCASSLDHPQYEQYFGPGTRLTVT.